This TCR beta chain was sequenced for a study of human T cells and chemical hapten exposure. Study at large: An area of 2 cm by approximately 2 cm on upper inner arm skin received 2% DPC for sensitization. Overall study results and limits: Expanded TCRs created a significantly greater count of big CDR3 similarity clusters than controls did.

CDR3 length equals 15 residues. V lost 5 bases, J lost 3 bases, and 7 bases stayed unmatched. Germline V CDR1 and CDR2: SQVTM, ANQGSEA. Individual cDNA molecules in this library carried unique molecular identifiers. TCRdb processed the RACE reads anew with MiXCR; each CDR3 protein has one entry. The table has a few hundred thousand distinct CDR3 sequences, about 6.3% seen once. This sample's time point: patch test 2, 6 weeks after DPC sensitization. This sample's treatment: therapeutic diphenylcyclopropenone sensitization with weekly scalp DPC. This clonotype was seen a few times. The antigen is unknown.

The receptor was derived from a woman aged 18 to 35 with alopecia areata. Some clones in this sample may be carry-over from other donors' samples. This chain links TRBV29-1 with TRBJ2-2, with TRBD1 matching over 9 bases. The sequencing here drew on whole blood, taken in connection with sensitization to the hapten diphenylcyclopropenone (DPC). The CDR3 region is CSVFGQGRDTGELFF. The CDR3 DNA sequence: TGCAGCGTTTTTGGACAGGGGCGGGACACCGGGGAGCTGTTTTTT.